The 9 T cell receptor beta chains given below trace back to one sample, sequenced in a study of T cell repertoires in cytomegalovirus infection. A single record per CDR3 protein comes from TCRdb applying MiXCR to the reads. The table has about 770,000 distinct CDR3 sequences, about 27% seen once. No antigens are known for them. Material: cultured CD8+ T cells from PBMCs, obtained from culture after CMV antigen stimulation. The receptors were sampled from a human donor in good health (CMV status not recorded). Some clones in this sample may be carry-over from other donors' samples.

The chain recombines TRBV12-3 or TRBV12-4 with TRBJ1-2; D not resolved. V was pared by 3 bases and J by 4 bases, with 15 bases between. The CDR3 spans 15 residues. In DNA, the CDR3 is TGTGCCAGCAGTTTTTATGGGGAGGGAGCCTATGGCTACACCTTC. Amino acid sequence: CASSFYGEGAYGYTF.

In its sample, this clonotype was seen a few times. The chain has TRBV27 and TRBJ2-3; D perhaps matches TRBD1 (6 bases). There are 13 residues in the CDR3. Trimming removed 6 bases at V and 4 bases at J, with 11 bases between. CDR1 MNHEY and CDR2 SMNVEV come from the germline V gene (reference sequence). The CDR3 region is CASSKYRADTQYF. For the CDR3, the DNA is TGTGCCAGCAGCAAGTACAGGGCAGATACGCAGTATTTT.

This clonotype was found once. The chain recombines TRBV19 with TRBJ1-1, with D tentatively TRBD1 (5 bases). In germline, CDR1 is LNHDA, CDR2 SQIVND (reference sequence). The CDR3 has 15 residues. The germline V and J ends were trimmed by 4 bases and 6 bases, with 18 bases remaining between them. CDR3 residues: CASSTTAARESEAFF. CDR3 bases: TGTGCCAGTAGTACGACAGCCGCCCGAGAGTCTGAAGCTTTCTTT.

This clonotype appeared a few times. This rearrangement joins TRBV27 to TRBJ2-5, with TRBD1 as a possible D gene (6 bases). The CDR3 spans 17 residues. Germline CDR1 and CDR2: MNHEY and SMNVEV (reference sequence). V lost 8 bases, J lost 5 bases, and 27 bases lay in between. The CDR3 loop reads CASSPPPQGGRRETQYF. For the CDR3, the DNA is TGTGCCAGCTCCCCGCCCCCACAGGGTGGGCGTCGCGAGACCCAGTACTTC.

This clonotype was counted ten times or more. V gene TRBV4-1 combines with J gene TRBJ2-2; TRBD1 matches 12 bases. V shed 7 bases and J 5 bases; nucleotides not matched to a gene: 5. Germline V lookup: CDR1 MGHRA, CDR2 YSYEKL. The CDR3 has 15 amino acids. The CDR3 spells CASTGDRGLTGELFF. CDR3 DNA: TGCGCCAGCACGGGGGACAGGGGGCTAACCGGGGAGCTGTTTTTT.

The CDR3 region has the DNA TGTGCCAGCAGCAAACTAAGACGCAATCCTACCTACGAGCAGTACTTC. It encodes CASSKLRRNPTYEQYF. This chain uses TRBV6-5 with TRBJ2-7, with D hard to call. CDR1 is MNHEY and CDR2 is SVGAGI in the germline V gene. V gave up 6 bases and J gave up 2 bases, with 20 bases separating them. CDR3 size: 16 residues.

DNA of the CDR3: TGTGCCAGCAGCTTCAGCTCTGAAGCTTTCTTT. Encoded protein: CASSFSSEAFF. J is TRBJ1-1 and V is TRBV5-6, with D uncertain. The CDR3 is 11 residues long. CDR1 is SGHDT, CDR2 YYEEEE, per germline. Between the trimmed V and J ends, which lost 2 bases and 6 bases, there was a span of 5 bases. The full variable domain, with the rest looked up from reference TRBV5-6 and TRBJ1-1, is DAGVTQSPTHLIKTRGQQVTLRCSPKSGHDTVSWYQQALGQGPQFIFQYYEEEERQRGNFPDRFSGHQFPNYSSELNVNALLLGDSALYLCASSFSSEAFFGQGTRLTVV.

V gene TRBV7-9 combines with J gene TRBJ2-4; unclear D gene. The CDR3 has 14 residues. CDR1 SEHNR and CDR2 FQNEAQ come from the germline V gene (reference sequence). Deletions cut 1 base from V and 6 bases from J, with 10 bases between. The CDR3 sequence: CASSLEGFGNIQYF. CDR3 DNA: TGTGCCAGCAGCTTAGAAGGGTTCGGAAACATTCAGTACTTC.

The chain couples TRBV7-9 to TRBJ2-5; 8 positions match TRBD2. The trim removed 4 bases at V and 0 bases at J, leaving 7 bases unmatched. Germline V gene data show CDR1 as SEHNR and CDR2 as FQNEAQ (reference sequence). The length of the CDR3 is 16 residues. CDR3 protein: CASSSDRGLDQETQYF. In DNA form, the CDR3 reads TGTGCCAGCAGCTCAGATCGGGGACTAGACCAAGAGACCCAGTACTTC.